The 13 T cell receptor beta chains below come from one sample, sequenced in a study of blood T cell repertoires in COVID-19. The table came from immunoSEQ multiplex PCR; TCRdb's copy has only in-frame clones and leaves some out. The table has under 95,000 clones, 90% to 95% seen once. Sample: peripheral blood. These receptors all stem from a man in his fifties with COVID-19, enrolled during active disease.

The table lists this clone with a count of one. The chain employs TRBV7-9 and TRBJ2-4; possible D gene TRBD1, 6 bases. V was pared by 4 bases and J by 0 bases, with 10 bases between. The CDR3 length is 15 residues. Germline lookup yields CDR1 SEHNR and CDR2 FQNEAQ (reference sequence). CDR3 sequence: CASSSGDLAKNIQYF. CDR3 nucleotides: TGTGCCAGCAGCTCAGGGGATCTAGCCAAAAACATTCAGTACTTC.

A single count supports this clone. This chain links TRBV5-6 with TRBJ2-2; no clear D gene. Germline CDR1 and CDR2: SGHDT and YYEEEE. Deletions cut 4 bases from V and 5 bases from J, with 18 bases between. This CDR3 is 16 amino acids long. For the CDR3, the DNA is TGTGCCAGCAGCGCTAGGCCTAATAAGCCAACCGGGGAGCTGTTTTTT. It specifies CASSARPNKPTGELFF.

The V gene is TRBV19, the J gene TRBJ1-2, with 8 bases matching TRBD1. Germline lookup yields CDR1 LNHDA and CDR2 SQIVND (reference sequence). This CDR3 has 13 residues. The V and J ends lost 7 bases and 5 bases, in that order; junction bases with no gene match: 6. CDR3 in amino acids: CASTQGAGYGYTF. The CDR3 nucleotides are TGTGCCAGTACCCAGGGGGCGGGTTATGGCTACACCTTC.

The chain has TRBV18 and TRBJ1-1; TRBD1 might be the D (6 bases). The CDR3 is made up of 15 amino acids. Trimming stripped 4 bases from V and 3 bases from J, with 15 bases between. Germline lookup yields CDR1 KGHSH and CDR2 LQKENI. CDR3 residues: CASSLTGSPDTEAFF. CDR3 DNA sequence: TGTGCCAGCTCACTCACAGGGTCCCCAGACACTGAAGCTTTCTTT.

The DNA of the CDR3 is TGCAGTGCTAGTAAAGGACTAGCGGCCCCCTCGGGGGAGCAGTACGTC. The encoded protein is CSASKGLAAPSGEQYV. V is TRBV20-1 and J is TRBJ2-7, with 10 bases identical to TRBD2. Germline trimming cut 3 bases from V and 7 bases from J; bases unmatched to any gene: 15. The CDR3 loop spans 16 amino acids. Germline lookup yields CDR1 DFQATT and CDR2 SNEGSKA (reference sequence).

The chain employs TRBV6-4 and TRBJ2-2; D possibly corresponds to TRBD2 (5 bases). Germline CDR1 and CDR2: MRHNA and SNTAGT. V dropped 3 bases and J dropped 5 bases, with 10 bases sitting between them. This CDR3 region has 14 residues. The CDR3 sequence: CASSEYRGTGELFF. In DNA, the CDR3 is TGTGCCAGCAGTGAATACAGAGGGACCGGGGAGCTGTTTTTT.

The chain carries TRBV21-1 and TRBJ2-7; TRBD1 is the table's D call and was not checked against the DNA. TRBV21-1 is noted as a pseudogene. The CDR3 is 19 residues long. CDR3 in amino acids: CASSTPGQGASPEGYEQYF. The CDR3 coding sequence is TGTGCCAGCAGCACCCCGGGACAGGGAGCCTCCCCGGAGGGCTACGAGCAGTACTTC.

This clone has only one observation. This chain joins TRBV6-2 or TRBV6-3 and TRBJ2-2, with D maybe TRBD2 (5 bases). V was clipped by 1 base and J by 1 base, with 13 bases between them. CDR1 and CDR2 (germline): MNHEY, SVGEGT. The CDR3 runs 17 residues. The chain's CDR3 is CASSYYGLALNTGELFF. CDR3 nucleotide sequence: TGTGCCAGCAGTTACTATGGGCTAGCCTTGAACACCGGGGAGCTGTTTTTT.

The chain combines TRBV18 with TRBJ2-3; 12 nucleotides align to TRBD2. Germline V gene lookup returns CDR1 KGHSH and CDR2 LQKENI. The CDR3 totals 17 residues. Trimming removed 3 bases from V and 4 bases from J; junction bases left unmatched: 8. CDR3 sequence (DNA): TGTGCCAGCTCACCCCCCTCTAGCGGGAGGGCCTCAGATACGCAGTATTTT. Protein product: CASSPPSSGRASDTQYF.

The chain links TRBV3-1 (or the pseudogene TRBV3-2) to TRBJ2-1; 8 nucleotides align to TRBD1. Germline assignment: CDR1 LGHDT and CDR2 YNNKEL (reference sequence). Trimming took 11 bases from V and 3 from J; bases not matched to a gene: 6. The CDR3 spans 13 residues. The CDR3 nucleotides are TGTGCCTCAAAAGGACAGGGCTACAATGAGCAGTTCTTC. Protein sequence: CASKGQGYNEQFF.

This clone occurred once. V usage is TRBV6-7 and J usage is TRBJ1-3, with a weak D call TRBD1 (5 bases). TRBV6-7 is classed as an ORF, of uncertain function. With 11 bases removed from V and 0 bases from J, the gap between germline ends came to 20 bases. The CDR3 extends over 16 amino acids. CDR3 in DNA: TGTGCCCCGGGGGGGGGTGGTTGGGACTCTGGAAACACCATATATTTT. It encodes CAPGGGGWDSGNTIYF.

The chain has TRBV30 and TRBJ2-7; 9 positions match TRBD2. Trimming took 3 bases from V and 7 from J; bases not matched to a gene: 7. Germline V gives CDR1 GTSNPN, CDR2 SVGIG (reference sequence). The CDR3 is 13 amino acids. The CDR3 spells CAWRGGRAWEQYF. DNA for the CDR3: TGTGCCTGGAGGGGCGGGAGGGCCTGGGAGCAGTACTTC.

The genes are TRBV11-3 and TRBJ2-1; D possibly corresponds to TRBD1 (6 bases). The CDR3 is made up of 14 amino acids. Trimming removed 1 base at V and 2 bases at J, with 6 bases between. Germline V CDR1 and CDR2: SGHNT, YENEEA. As DNA, the CDR3 is TGTGCCAGCAGCTTAGGGACAGCCTACAATGAGCAGTTCTTC. Encoded protein: CASSLGTAYNEQFF.